The 4 T cell receptor beta chains below all came from one sample that was sequenced in a study of blood T cell repertoires in COVID-19. Method: immunoSEQ multiplex PCR; TCRdb's copy keeps in-frame clones and lacks some. The sample shows under 350,000 clones, 75% to 95% of them seen only once. Material: peripheral blood. These receptors came from a woman aged 30 to 39 with COVID-19, enrolled during active disease.

The rearrangement uses TRBV27 and TRBJ1-1; weak D call: TRBD1 (6 bases). Trimming removed 5 bases at V and 0 bases at J, with 10 bases between. Germline CDR1 reads MNHEY; CDR2 reads SMNVEV (reference sequence). This CDR3 region has 14 residues. CDR3 amino acids: CASSVHRVNTEAFF. As DNA, the CDR3 is TGTGCCAGCAGTGTGCACAGGGTGAACACTGAAGCTTTCTTT.

V usage is TRBV10-1 and J usage is TRBJ1-2, with TRBD1 as a possible D gene (5 bases). Germline loops: CDR1 WNHNN, CDR2 SYGVQD (reference sequence). The V and J ends lost 0 bases and 4 bases respectively, with 12 bases between them. The CDR3 totals 15 residues. In nucleotides, the CDR3 is TGCGCCAGCAGTGAGTCAAGGGGTAGGAGCTATGGCTACACCTTC. Translating it yields CASSESRGRSYGYTF.

The chain has TRBV3-1 (or the pseudogene TRBV3-2) and TRBJ2-1, with 10 bases matching TRBD2. With 3 bases clipped from V and 4 bases from J, the junction kept 3 bases outside the gene matches. The CDR3 spans 15 residues. Germline V CDR1 and CDR2: LGHDT, YNNKEL (reference sequence). The CDR3 sequence is CASSHGTSAYNEQFF. DNA for the CDR3: TGTGCCAGCAGCCATGGGACTAGCGCATACAATGAGCAGTTCTTC.

The chain employs TRBV30 and TRBJ1-1, with 7 nucleotides matching TRBD1. Germline lookup yields CDR1 GTSNPN and CDR2 SVGIG (reference sequence). The CDR3 has 14 amino acids. Losses at the gene ends were 4 bases for V and 3 bases for J; bases not matched to a gene: 8. CDR3 sequence (DNA): TGTGCCTGGACCCCGCAGGGGGGATACACTGAAGCTTTCTTT. Translation: CAWTPQGGYTEAFF.